Here is one T cell receptor (beta chain) with its context. The antigen remains undetermined. These data originate in a study of response to subunit inactivated influenza vaccine. Overall study findings and caveats: Every seasonal influenza vaccination brings in few new T cells, the authors suggested.

Germline V gene lookup returns CDR1 PRHDT and CDR2 FYEKMQ (reference sequence). V lost 0 bases and J lost 1, with 12 bases in between. The CDR3 spans 16 residues. TCRdb ran MiXCR on the RT-PCR reads and lists one entry per CDR3 protein. The sample yields roughly 570,000 distinct CDR3 sequences, about an eighth seen once. The origin of this receptor is a man over 45 who received an inactivated influenza vaccine. Specimen: PBMCs from blood, collected around seven weeks after vaccination. This chain joins TRBV13 and TRBJ1-1; D is unclear. The CDR3 DNA sequence: TGTGCCAGCAGCTTAGGCGGGGTCAACGGGAACACTGAAGCTTTCTTT. This encodes CASSLGGVNGNTEAFF.